Given below is one T cell receptor beta chain in context. What this receptor recognizes is not known. Per-nucleotide qualities are absent, and no much larger clonotype sits a single base away. Its CDR3 holds 15 amino acids, cysteine through phenylalanine. Only the CDR3 portion is preserved as DNA: 45 bases, with reading frame beginning at the first base. Germline trimming: 3 bases from V, 9 bases from J; junction bases outside gene matches: 7. CDR1 and CDR2, looked up from the germline V gene (reference sequence), are LNHDA and SQIVND. This specimen belongs to a study of graft-versus-host responses after intestinal transplantation listed by TCRdb under 2021. Describing the broader study: Multivisceral, liver-intestinal, or isolated intestinal transplants were received by the recipients. After intestinal transplantation, graft-versus-host and host-versus-graft alloreactive T cell clones in the graft, circulation and bone marrow were tracked using bulk TCR-beta CDR3 sequencing. Anti-thymocyte globulin induction was given to all recipients, followed by maintenance tacrolimus and steroids for approximately 3 years. Rather than going through the commercial service, samples from three later patients were sequenced in-house on an Illumina MiSeq and processed with MiXCR. Donor T cell macrochimerism was defined as a peak of at least 4% donor T cells among recipient peripheral blood mononuclear cells. Of the 20 to 25 intestinal transplant recipients enrolled in the cohort, one of whom was a retransplant, 3 patients without pretransplant specimens were excluded. Alloreactive clones were identified by sequencing pre-transplant mixed lymphocyte reaction products and comparing them with unstimulated pre-transplant donor and recipient T cells. The study at large found these results: GvH clones were detected in recipient bone marrow, and some of these GvH clones were observed earlier in ileal mucosa or blood, consistent with an intestinal mucosal origin. In patients with donor T cell macrochimerism, the allografts had high GvH to HvG T cell clonal ratios. The relatively low number and heterogeneity of intestinal transplant patients limited the conclusions. Early after transplant, peak levels of circulating GvH clones were found to be associated with declines in HvG clones.

Receptor libraries were prepared by the immunoSEQ multiplex PCR assay. In most patients, genomic DNA was isolated using the Qiagen DNeasy Blood and Tissue Kit and sent frozen to Adaptive Biotechnologies for TCR sequencing. For most patients, genomic DNA was subjected to high-throughput TCR-beta CDR3 sequencing by Adaptive Biotechnologies. The published analysis was carried out like this. TCR sequencing data for around 19 patients were retrieved from Adaptive's ImmunoSEQ software; three other patients were processed with MiXCR and VDJtools. CD4 versus CD8 sorting errors were corrected by removing sequences found in both subsets at a frequency ratio below 5:1. CDR3 nucleotide sequences shared between donor and recipient were removed because the origin of such sequences could not be assigned. To be classed as alloreactive, a clone needed at least 2-fold expansion over unstimulated cells and a minimum CFSE-low frequency of 0.002% (template counts) or 0.001% (read counts). Clones detected in sequenced pre-transplant spleen, lymph node, or MLR CFSE-low populations of the donor or recipient were defined as mappable. The cumulative frequency of alloreactive clones was calculated as a percentage of all sequences, weighted by copy number. The table was pulled from immuneACCESS by TCRdb, which kept in-frame rearrangements only. Such tables lose some clones; where checked, under half of the loss comes from unresolved V genes, and the rest has no known cause. Clone size and V and J calls were adopted from that table, with D and trimming inferred from the DNA. The sample records approximately 60,000 clones, more than 90% of which are singletons. The ten largest clonotypes hold 1.5% to 2% of the sample.

According to the study, the label for this sample's time point signals: cells obtained before transplantation from donor or recipient. CD3+CD4+ and CD3+CD8+ populations were FACS-sorted from unstimulated pre-transplant donor and recipient cells taken from spleen or lymph nodes. The sequence joins TRBV19 to TRBJ2-1, and 11 bases in between align with TRBD2. This clonotype was obtained from a human donor who was the organ donor for an intestinal transplant. This specimen consisted of unstimulated CD8+ T cells sorted from spleen or lymph node cells, obtained before transplant. The nucleotides are TGTGCCAGTAGTATTCAACTAGCGGGAGACGGTGAGCAGTTCTTC. The resulting protein is CASSIQLAGDGEQFF.